This T cell receptor beta chain comes out of a study of T-cell reconstitution after alpha-beta-depleted transplantation in children. Whole-study findings and limits: From newly produced T cells came most of the T-cell counts and diversity one year after transplant. Some patients' high day-60 TCRbeta diversity was attributed to recipient cells surviving conditioning. It was reported that alpha-beta T cells came from several hundred expanded graft clones (about two months after transplant).

This clonotype occurred a few times. Its antigen is unidentified. CDR1 is MNHEY and CDR2 is SMNVEV in the germline V gene (reference sequence). V lost 2 bases and J 2 bases, leaving 4 bases between the germline ends. The CDR3 spans 13 residues. TCRbeta library construction was performed incorporating unique molecular identifiers. TCRdb reprocessed the PCR reads via MiXCR and lists one record per CDR3 protein. The sample includes some 450,000 distinct CDR3 sequences, approximately 42% seen only once; the top ten take roughly a quarter. Sequenced here: PBMCs, sampled before TCRalphabeta/CD19-depleted stem cell transplant. This TCR derives from a girl aged 2-10 years with aplastic anemia, due to receive a stem cell transplant. The chain recombines TRBV27 with TRBJ1-5; no definite D call. CDR3 sequence: CASSLMRNQPQHF. The DNA of the CDR3 is TGTGCCAGCAGTTTAATGCGCAATCAGCCCCAGCATTTT.